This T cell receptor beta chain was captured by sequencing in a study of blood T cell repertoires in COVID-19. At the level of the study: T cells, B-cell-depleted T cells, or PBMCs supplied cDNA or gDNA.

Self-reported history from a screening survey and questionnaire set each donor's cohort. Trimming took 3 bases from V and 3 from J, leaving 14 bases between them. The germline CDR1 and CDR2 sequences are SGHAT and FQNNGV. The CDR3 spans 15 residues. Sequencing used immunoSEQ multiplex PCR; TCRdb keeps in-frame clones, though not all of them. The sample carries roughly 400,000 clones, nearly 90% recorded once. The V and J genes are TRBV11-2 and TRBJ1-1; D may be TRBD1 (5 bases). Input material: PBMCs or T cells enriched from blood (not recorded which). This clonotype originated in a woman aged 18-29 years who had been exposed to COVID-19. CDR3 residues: CASSFAGISDTEAFF. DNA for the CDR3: TGTGCCAGCAGCTTCGCAGGGATTTCTGACACTGAAGCTTTCTTT.